The entry that follows covers one TCR beta chain sequence. The antigen it binds to is not known. No base qualities exist here, and no much larger clone lies one base off it. The data stem from a study of T cell responses to AZD1222 COVID-19 vaccine (dated by TCRdb to about 2021). Background for the entire study: TCR sequencing was performed for fewer than 250 trial participants, of whom about 200 were given two doses of AZD1222 and around 26 were given two doses of MenACWY control vaccine. Trial participants were enrolled into age subgroups of 18-55, 56-69 and 70-plus years, which contained about 150, 28 and 57 TCR-sequenced participants, respectively. The research as a whole found: Most participants were white British and females outnumbered males, and the authors suggested that clonal diversity may have been underestimated. Because no samples from the day 14 peak response were available, repertoires could be characterized only after the peak T cell response. Nearly half of unique spike-specific TCRs reportedly recognized epitopes outside regions mutated in the B.1.351 and B.1.1.7 variants. A significant rise in spike-specific TCR breadth and depth was observed after two AZD1222 doses relative to day 0 and relative to MenACWY recipients. The 56-69-year group was small, and its depth increase did not reach significance, likely because of low power. Vaccine-associated CD4 TCRs spanned the whole spike protein, with dominant responses in regions 160-218 and 743-854. Only five to seven AZD1222 recipients were SARS-CoV-2 seropositive at baseline, limiting conclusions about previously exposed vaccinees.

The CDR3 regions of human TCRbeta chains were subjected to immunosequencing. The authors' analysis ran thus. Repertoire TCRs were checked for matches against a reference library of SARS-CoV-2-specific TCRs that had been generated using the MIRA antigen-specificity platform. Breadth meant the fraction of unique TCRs that were SARS-CoV-2-associated, whereas depth meant the fraction of total T cells that were SARS-CoV-2-associated. Each spike-specific TCR was assigned to its reactive spike region and to a CD4 or CD8 class using the MIRA data. Log10-transformed breadth and depth values were compared by one-way ANOVA with Sidak's multiple comparisons tests. Sourced from immuneACCESS, this table was stored by TCRdb with only in-frame sequences that have V and J called. A share of the clones is absent; for the studies checked, an unresolved V gene accounts for under half, and the remainder has no known explanation. V and J calls and clone size are copied from that table; D and trimming were computed from the DNA. Here the sample has under 200,000 clones; 85% to 95% occur a single time. Jointly, the top ten make up around 3.6% of the sample.

The time point label, read with the paper, signifies: about 28 days (+/-7) after the second vaccine dose. The sample's treatment or condition label is to be understood as: meningococcal conjugate vaccine given as trial control. Vaccinee samples were obtained from the UK trials COV001 and COV002, which included a single-blind randomized controlled phase 2/3 trial of AZD1222 (ChAdOx1 nCoV-19) in healthy adults. For TCRbeta chain sequencing, PBMC samples from trial participants were taken at day 0 and at day 28 after the second dose. In the germline V gene, CDR1 corresponds to MNHNS and CDR2 to SASEGT. A distance of 10 bases separates the germline ends of V and J, which lose 3 bases and 6 bases respectively. Including the terminal cysteine and phenylalanine, the CDR3 comprises 13 residues. Only the CDR3 DNA stays, 39 bases, in frame from base 1.

This specimen was peripheral blood, taken 28 days after the second dose of the MenACWY control vaccine. The sequence was obtained from an adult who received the MenACWY meningococcal vaccine as a control. This receptor chain uses TRBV6-1 and TRBJ2-3, with the D gene uncertain. The DNA sequence is TGTGCCAGCAGTGAGGTAAATCGTGATACGCAGTATTTT. This encodes CASSEVNRDTQYF.